This T cell receptor (beta chain) was sequenced for a study of T cell repertoires in cytomegalovirus infection. One entry per CDR3 protein, called by TCRdb with MiXCR from the reads. The data contain roughly 230,000 distinct CDR3 sequences, about 23% of them singletons. The germline V gene encodes CDR1 DFQATT and CDR2 SNEGSKA (reference sequence). Trimming stripped 7 bases from V and 9 bases from J, with 13 bases between. The CDR3 contains 11 residues. The clonotype comes from a human donor in good health (CMV status not recorded). Some clones in this sample may be carry-over from other donors' samples. The V gene is TRBV20-1, the J gene TRBJ2-1, with no clear D. Sequenced sample: CD8+ T cells from PBMCs. The CDR3 loop reads CSVRGLGEQFF. The CDR3, as DNA: TGCAGTGTTCGAGGCTTGGGTGAGCAGTTCTTC.